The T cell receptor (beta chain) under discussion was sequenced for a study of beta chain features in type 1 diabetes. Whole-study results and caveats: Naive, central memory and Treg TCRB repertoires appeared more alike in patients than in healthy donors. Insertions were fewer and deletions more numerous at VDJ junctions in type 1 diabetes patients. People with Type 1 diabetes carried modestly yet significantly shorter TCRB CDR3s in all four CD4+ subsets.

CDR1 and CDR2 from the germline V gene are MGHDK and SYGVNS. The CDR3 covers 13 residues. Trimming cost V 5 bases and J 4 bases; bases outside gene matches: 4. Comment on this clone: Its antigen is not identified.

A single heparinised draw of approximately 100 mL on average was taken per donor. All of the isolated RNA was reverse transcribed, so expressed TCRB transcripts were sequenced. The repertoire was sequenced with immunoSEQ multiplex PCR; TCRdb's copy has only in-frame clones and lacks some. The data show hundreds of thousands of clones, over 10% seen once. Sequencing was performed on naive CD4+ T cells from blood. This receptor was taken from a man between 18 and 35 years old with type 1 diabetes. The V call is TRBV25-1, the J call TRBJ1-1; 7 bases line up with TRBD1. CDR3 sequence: CASSSHRGTEAFF. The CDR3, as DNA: TGTGCCAGCAGTTCTCACAGGGGCACTGAAGCTTTCTTT.